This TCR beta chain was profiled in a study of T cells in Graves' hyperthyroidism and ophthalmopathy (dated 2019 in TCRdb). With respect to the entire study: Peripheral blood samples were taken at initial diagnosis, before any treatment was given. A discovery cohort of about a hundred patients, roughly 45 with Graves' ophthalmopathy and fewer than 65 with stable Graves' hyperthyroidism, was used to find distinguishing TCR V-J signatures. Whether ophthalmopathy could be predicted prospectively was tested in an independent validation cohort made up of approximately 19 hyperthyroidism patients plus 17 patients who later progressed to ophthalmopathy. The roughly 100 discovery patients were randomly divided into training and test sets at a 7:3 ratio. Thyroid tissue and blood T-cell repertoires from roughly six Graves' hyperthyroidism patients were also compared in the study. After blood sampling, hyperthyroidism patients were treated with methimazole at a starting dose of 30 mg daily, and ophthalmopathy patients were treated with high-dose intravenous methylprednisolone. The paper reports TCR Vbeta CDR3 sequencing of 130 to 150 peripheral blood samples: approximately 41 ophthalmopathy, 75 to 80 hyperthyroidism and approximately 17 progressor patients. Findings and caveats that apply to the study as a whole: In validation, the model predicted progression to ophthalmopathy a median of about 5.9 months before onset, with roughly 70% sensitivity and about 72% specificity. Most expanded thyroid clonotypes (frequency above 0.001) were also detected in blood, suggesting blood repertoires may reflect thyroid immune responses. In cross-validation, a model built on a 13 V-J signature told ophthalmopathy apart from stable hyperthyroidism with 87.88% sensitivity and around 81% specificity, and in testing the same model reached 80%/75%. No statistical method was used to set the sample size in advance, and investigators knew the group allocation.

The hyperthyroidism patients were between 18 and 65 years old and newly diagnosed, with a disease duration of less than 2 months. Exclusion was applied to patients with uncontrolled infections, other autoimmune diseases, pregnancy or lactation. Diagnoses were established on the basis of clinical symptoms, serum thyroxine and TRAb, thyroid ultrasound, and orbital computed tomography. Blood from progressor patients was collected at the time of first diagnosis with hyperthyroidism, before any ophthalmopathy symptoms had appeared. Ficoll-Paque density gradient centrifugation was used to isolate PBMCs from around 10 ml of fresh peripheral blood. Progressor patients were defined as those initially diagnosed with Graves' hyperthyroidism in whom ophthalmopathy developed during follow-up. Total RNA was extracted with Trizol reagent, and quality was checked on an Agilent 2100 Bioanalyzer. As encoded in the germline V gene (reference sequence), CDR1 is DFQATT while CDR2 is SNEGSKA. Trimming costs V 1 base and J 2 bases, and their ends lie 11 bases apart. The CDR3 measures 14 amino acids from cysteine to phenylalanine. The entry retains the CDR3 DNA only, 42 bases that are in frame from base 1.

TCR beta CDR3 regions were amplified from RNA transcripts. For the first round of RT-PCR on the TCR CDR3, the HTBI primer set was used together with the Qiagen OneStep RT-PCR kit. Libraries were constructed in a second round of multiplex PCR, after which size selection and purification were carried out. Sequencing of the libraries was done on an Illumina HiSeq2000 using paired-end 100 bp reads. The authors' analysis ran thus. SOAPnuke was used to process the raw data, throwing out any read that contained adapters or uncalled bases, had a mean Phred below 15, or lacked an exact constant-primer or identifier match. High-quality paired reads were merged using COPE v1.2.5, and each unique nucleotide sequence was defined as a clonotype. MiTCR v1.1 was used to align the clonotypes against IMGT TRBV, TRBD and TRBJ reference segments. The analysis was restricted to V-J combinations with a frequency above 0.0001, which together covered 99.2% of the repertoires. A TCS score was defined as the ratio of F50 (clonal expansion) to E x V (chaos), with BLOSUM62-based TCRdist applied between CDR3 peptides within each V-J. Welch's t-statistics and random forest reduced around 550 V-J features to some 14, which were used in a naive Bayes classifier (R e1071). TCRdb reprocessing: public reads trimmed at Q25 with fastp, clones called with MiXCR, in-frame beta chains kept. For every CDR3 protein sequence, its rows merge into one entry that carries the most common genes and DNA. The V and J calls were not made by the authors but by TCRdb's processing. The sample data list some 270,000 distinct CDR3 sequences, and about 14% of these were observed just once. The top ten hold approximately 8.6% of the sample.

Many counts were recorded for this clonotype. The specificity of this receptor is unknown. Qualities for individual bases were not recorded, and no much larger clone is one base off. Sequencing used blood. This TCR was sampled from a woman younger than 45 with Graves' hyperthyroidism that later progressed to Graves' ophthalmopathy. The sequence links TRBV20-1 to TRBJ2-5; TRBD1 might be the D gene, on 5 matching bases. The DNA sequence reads TGCAGTGCTAGAGTGGGGCTACATCAAGAGACCCAGTACTTC. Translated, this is CSARVGLHQETQYF.